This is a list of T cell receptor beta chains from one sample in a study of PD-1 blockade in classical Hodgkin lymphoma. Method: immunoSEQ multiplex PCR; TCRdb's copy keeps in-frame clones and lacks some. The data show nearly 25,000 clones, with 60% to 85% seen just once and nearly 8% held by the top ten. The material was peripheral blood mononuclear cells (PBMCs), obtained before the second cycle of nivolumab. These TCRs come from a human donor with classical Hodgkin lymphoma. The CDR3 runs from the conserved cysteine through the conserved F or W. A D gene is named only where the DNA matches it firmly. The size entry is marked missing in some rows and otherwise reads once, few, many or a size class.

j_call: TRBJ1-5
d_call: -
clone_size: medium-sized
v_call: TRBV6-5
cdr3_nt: TGTGCCAGCAGTACGGACAGCTATCAGCCCCAGCATTTT
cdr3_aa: CASSTDSYQPQHF

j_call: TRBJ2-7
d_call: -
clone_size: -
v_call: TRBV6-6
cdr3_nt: TGTGCCAGCAGTAAACATACGGACGGCTACGAGCAGTACTTC
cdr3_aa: CASSKHTDGYEQYF

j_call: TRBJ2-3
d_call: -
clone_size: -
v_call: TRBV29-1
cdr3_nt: TGCAGCGTTGAAGCGGGTAGCGGCACAGATACGCAGTATTTT
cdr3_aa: CSVEAGSGTDTQYF

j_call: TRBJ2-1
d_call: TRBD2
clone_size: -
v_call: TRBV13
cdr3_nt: TGTGCCAGCAGCTACGGACTAGCGAGCAATGAGCAGTTCTTC
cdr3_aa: CASSYGLASNEQFF

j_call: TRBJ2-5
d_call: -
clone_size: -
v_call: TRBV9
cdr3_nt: TGTGCCAGCAGCGTAGCACCCCAATCGCAAGAGACCCAGTACTTC
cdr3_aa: CASSVAPQSQETQYF

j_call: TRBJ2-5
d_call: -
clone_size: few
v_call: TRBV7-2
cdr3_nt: TGTGCCAGCAGCCCCCGGGTTCGAGACCAAGAGACCCAGTACTTC
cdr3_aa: CASSPRVRDQETQYF

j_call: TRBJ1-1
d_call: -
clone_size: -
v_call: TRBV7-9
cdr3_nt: TGTGCCAGCAGCCACCCAACCCGGACAATTTCAGGCACTGAAGCTTTCTTT
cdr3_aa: CASSHPTRTISGTEAFF

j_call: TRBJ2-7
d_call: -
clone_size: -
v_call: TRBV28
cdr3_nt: TGTGCCAGCAGTCCGTCGATCATCACCTCCTACGAGCAGTACTTC
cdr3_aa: CASSPSIITSYEQYF

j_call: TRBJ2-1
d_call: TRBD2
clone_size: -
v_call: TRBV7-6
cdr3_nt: TGTGCCAGCAGCTTAGAACTAGCGGGACCCAATGAGCAGTTCTTC
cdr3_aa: CASSLELAGPNEQFF

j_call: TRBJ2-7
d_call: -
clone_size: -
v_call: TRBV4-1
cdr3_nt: TGCGCCAGCAGCCAAATGGGCACAACCTACGAGCAGTACTTC
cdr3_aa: CASSQMGTTYEQYF

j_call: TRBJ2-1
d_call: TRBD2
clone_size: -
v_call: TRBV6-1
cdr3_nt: TGTGCCAGCAGTCCCGGACTAGCGGGAGTCAATGAGCAGTTCTTC
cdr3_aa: CASSPGLAGVNEQFF

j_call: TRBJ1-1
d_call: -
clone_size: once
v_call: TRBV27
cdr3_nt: TGTGCCAGCAGGGGTTGGGGAAACACTGAAGCTTTCTTT
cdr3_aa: CASRGWGNTEAFF

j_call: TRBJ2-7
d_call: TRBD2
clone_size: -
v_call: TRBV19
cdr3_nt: TGTGCCAGTAGTGTTTCTAGCGGGAGGGGTTTGTACTTC
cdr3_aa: CASSVSSGRGLYF

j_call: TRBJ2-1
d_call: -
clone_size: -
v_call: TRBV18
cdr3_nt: TGTGCCAGCTCACCCGAAATAGGCGGGCAGTTCTTC
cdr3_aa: CASSPEIGGQFF

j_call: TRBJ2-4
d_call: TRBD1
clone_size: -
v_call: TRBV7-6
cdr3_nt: TGTGCCAGCAGCTCAAGCCTGACGACAGGGGGCGATTTTGGCAAAAACATTCAGTACTTC
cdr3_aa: CASSSSLTTGGDFGKNIQYF

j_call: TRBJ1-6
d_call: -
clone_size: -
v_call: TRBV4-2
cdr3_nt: TGTGCCAGCAGCCTCAAGCAGGTGGGGTCACCCCTCCACTTT
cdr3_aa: CASSLKQVGSPLHF

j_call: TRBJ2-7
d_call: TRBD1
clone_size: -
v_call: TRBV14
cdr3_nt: TGTGCCAGCAGCCAAAACTCTCAGGGGGCCCTCGAGCAGTACTTC
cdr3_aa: CASSQNSQGALEQYF

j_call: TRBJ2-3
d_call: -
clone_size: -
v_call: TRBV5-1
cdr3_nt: TGCGCCAGCAGCTTGGGAGGGTTCACAGATACGCAGTATTTT
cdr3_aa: CASSLGGFTDTQYF

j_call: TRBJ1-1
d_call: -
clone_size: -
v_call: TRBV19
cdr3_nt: TGTGCCAGTACAGACAGGAAAAACGGGGGGACTGAAGCTTTCTTT
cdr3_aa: CASTDRKNGGTEAFF

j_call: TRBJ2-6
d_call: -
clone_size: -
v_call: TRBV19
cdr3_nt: TGTGCCAGTGGACCGACTGGGGGTGCCAACGTCCTGACTTTC
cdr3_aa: CASGPTGGANVLTF

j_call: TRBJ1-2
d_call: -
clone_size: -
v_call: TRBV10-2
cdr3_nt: TGCGCCAGCAGTTGGACTGACGGATCTAGTGGTGGCTACACCTTC
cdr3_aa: CASSWTDGSSGGYTF

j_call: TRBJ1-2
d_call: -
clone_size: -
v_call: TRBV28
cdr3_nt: TGTGCCAGCAGTCCCAATACGCGACGGAAGAGGGGCTACACCTTC
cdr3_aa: CASSPNTRRKRGYTF

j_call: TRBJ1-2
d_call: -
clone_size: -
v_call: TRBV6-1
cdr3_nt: TGTGCCAGCAGTGAAAGATGGGGATTTAACTATGGCTACACCTTC
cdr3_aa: CASSERWGFNYGYTF

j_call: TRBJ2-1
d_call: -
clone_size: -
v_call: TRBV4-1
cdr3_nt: TGCGCCAGCAGCCAAGTGAAAGGCTCCTACAATGAGCAGTTCTTC
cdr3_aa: CASSQVKGSYNEQFF

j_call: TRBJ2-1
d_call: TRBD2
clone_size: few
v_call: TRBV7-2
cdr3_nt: TGTGCCAGCAGCGCTAGCGGCTTTTCTCAGTTCTTC
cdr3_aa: CASSASGFSQFF

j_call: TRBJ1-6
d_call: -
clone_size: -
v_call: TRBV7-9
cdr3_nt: TGTGCCAGCAGCCACACAGGCGCCGGGGATTCACCCCTCCACTTT
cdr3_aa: CASSHTGAGDSPLHF

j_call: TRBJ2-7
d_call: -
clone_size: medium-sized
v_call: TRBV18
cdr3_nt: TGTGCCAGCTCACCGGATAGCCGAGACGGGATAACCCCGAACTACGAGCAGTACTTC
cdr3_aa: CASSPDSRDGITPNYEQYF

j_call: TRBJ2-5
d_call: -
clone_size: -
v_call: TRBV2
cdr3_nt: TGTGCCAGCAGCTCCGTCCGTGCGGGGACCCAGTACTTC
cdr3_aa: CASSSVRAGTQYF

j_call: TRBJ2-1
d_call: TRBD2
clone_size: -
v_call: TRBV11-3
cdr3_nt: TGTGCCAGCAGCCCCGGGACTAGCGGGAGTTTATACAATGAGCAGTTCTTC
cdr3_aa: CASSPGTSGSLYNEQFF

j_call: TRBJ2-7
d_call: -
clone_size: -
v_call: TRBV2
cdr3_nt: TGTGCCAGCAGTGAGGAGGGGGCCGTATCCTACGAGCAGTACTTC
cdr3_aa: CASSEEGAVSYEQYF

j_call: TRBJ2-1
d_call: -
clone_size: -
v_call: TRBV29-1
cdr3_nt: TGCAGCGTAATCCCGGGACATTTTTACAATGAGCAGTTCTTC
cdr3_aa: CSVIPGHFYNEQFF

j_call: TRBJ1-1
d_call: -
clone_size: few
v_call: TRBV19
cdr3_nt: TGTGCCAGTAGTTTGAGGTGGGACACTGAAGCTTTCTTT
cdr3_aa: CASSLRWDTEAFF

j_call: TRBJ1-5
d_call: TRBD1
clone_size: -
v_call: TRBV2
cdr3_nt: TGTGCCAGCAGTGGGGGGACAGCCGGAGGCCAGCCCCAGCATTTT
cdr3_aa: CASSGGTAGGQPQHF

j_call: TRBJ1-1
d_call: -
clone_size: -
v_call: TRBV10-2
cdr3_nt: TGCGCCAGCAGTGAGGGATTAGGTACTGAAGCTTTCTTT
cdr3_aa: CASSEGLGTEAFF

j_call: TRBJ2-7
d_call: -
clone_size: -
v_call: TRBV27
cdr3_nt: TGTGCCAGCAGTTACAGGGTCTTCTCCTACGAGCAGTACTTC
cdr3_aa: CASSYRVFSYEQYF

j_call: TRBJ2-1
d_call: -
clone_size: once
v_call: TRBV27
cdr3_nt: TGTGCCAGTCAACGTTACGGTGAGCAGTTCTTC
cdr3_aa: CASQRYGEQFF

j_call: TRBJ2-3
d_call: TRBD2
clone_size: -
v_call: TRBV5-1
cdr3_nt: TGCGCCAGCAGCTTGGGGGTTGCTAGCGGGACTAGCACAGATACGCAGTATTTT
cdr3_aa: CASSLGVASGTSTDTQYF

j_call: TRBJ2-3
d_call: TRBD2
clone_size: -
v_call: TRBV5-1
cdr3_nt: TGCGCCAGCAGCTTCGGGGGACTAGCGTGGACAGATACGCAGTATTTT
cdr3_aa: CASSFGGLAWTDTQYF

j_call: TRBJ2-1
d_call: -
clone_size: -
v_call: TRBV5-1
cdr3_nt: TGCGCCAGCAGCTTTTCTCGACAAGGGTCCTACAATGAGCAGTTCTTC
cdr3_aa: CASSFSRQGSYNEQFF

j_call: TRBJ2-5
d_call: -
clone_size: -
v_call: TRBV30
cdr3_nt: TGTGCCTGGAGTGTACAGGAGACCCAGTACTTC
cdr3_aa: CAWSVQETQYF

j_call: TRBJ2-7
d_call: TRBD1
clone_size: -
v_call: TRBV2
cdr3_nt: TGTGCCAGCAGCCCGGGACAGACCCTCCCCGGCGAGCAGTACTTC
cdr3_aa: CASSPGQTLPGEQYF

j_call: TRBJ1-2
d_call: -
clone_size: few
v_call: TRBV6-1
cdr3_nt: TGTGCCAGCAGTGAATATACATCAGGGCAAGACTTC
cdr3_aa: CASSEYTSGQDF

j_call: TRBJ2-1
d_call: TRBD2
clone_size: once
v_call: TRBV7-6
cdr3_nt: TGTGCCAGCAGCCCACTAGCGGGAGCGTATCGGTCCTACAATGAGCAGTTCTTC
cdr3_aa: CASSPLAGAYRSYNEQFF

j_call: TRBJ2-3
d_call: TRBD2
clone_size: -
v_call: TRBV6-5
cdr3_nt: TGTGCCAGCACCGAGGGACTAGCGGCAGAAGATACGCAGTATTTT
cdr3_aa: CASTEGLAAEDTQYF

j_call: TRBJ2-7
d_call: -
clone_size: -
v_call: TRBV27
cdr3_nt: TGTGCCAGCAGTTTAGCGGCAGGGGTGGGGTACGAGCAGTACTTC
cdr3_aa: CASSLAAGVGYEQYF

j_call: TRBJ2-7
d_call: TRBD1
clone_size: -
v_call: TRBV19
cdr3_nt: TGTGCCAGTAGTATGATTCAGGGGACAGTCTACGAGCAGTACTTC
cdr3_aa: CASSMIQGTVYEQYF

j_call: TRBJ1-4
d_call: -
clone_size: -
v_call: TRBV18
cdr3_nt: TGTGCCAGCACTGAGGTATGGGGAGAAAAACTGTTTTTT
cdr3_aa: CASTEVWGEKLFF

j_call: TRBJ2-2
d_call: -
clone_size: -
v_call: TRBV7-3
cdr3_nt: TGTGCCAGCAGCTTGGGAAGGACTGAGAACACCGGGGAGCTGTTTTTT
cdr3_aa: CASSLGRTENTGELFF

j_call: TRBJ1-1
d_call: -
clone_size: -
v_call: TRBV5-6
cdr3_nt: TGTGCCAGCAGCTTGGAGGGCCGGGGGCTAGCTTTCTTT
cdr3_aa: CASSLEGRGLAFF